Sequencing of this T cell receptor beta chain was carried out in a study of shared clonotypes between healthy human individuals. Study in general: The people who gave samples were a couple of women and three men aged 18 to 49. Notes on the study in general: The genetic and exposure-history diversity represented was limited by few donors.

As regards this clone: The target antigen is unknown.

Profiled with immunoSEQ multiplex PCR; TCRdb holds only in-frame clones, not every one. The sample carries about 1 million clones, around 76% recorded once. Germline V gene data show CDR1 as MNHNS and CDR2 as SASEGT. Trimming left V 5 bases short and J 7 bases short, with 8 bases between. The CDR3 spans 11 residues. This chain connects TRBV6-1 to TRBJ1-1, with D unresolved. The material sequenced was memory CD4+ T cells sorted from blood. Subset denoted: CD45RA-negative fraction. The clonotype comes from a man aged 18-30 years in good health. CDR3 residues: CASSHSGEAFF. CDR3 sequence (DNA): TGTGCCAGCAGTCACTCAGGTGAAGCTTTCTTT.